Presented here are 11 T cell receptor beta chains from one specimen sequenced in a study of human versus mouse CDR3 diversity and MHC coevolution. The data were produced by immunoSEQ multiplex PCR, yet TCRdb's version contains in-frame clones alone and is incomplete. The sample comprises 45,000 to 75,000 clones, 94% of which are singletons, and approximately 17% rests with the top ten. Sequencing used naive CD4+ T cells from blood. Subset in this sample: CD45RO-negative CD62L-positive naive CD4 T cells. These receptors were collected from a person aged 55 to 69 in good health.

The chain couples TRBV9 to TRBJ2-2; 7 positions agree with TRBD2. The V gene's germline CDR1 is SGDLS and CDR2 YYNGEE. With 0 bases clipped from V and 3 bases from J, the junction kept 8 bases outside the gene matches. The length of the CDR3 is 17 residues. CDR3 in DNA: TGTGCCAGCAGCGTAGGGGTGGGAGGGTCGGACACCGGGGAGCTGTTTTTT. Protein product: CASSVGVGGSDTGELFF.

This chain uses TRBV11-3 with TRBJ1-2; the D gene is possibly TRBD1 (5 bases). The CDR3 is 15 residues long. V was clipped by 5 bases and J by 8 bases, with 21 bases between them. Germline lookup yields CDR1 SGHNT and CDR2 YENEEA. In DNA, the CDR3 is TGTGCCAGCAGCGGGACCCGGGAGGGATTGGAAGGCTACACCTTC. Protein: CASSGTREGLEGYTF.

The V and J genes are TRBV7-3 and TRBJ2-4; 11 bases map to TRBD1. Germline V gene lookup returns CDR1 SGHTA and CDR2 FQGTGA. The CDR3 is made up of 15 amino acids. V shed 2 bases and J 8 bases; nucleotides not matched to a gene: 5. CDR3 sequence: CASSLAGTGGHIQYF. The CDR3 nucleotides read TGTGCCAGCAGCTTAGCCGGGACAGGGGGGCACATTCAGTACTTC.

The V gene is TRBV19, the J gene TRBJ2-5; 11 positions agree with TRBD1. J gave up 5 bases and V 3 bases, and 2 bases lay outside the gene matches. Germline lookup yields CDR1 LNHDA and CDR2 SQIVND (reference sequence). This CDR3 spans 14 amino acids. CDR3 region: CASSMDRGHETQYF. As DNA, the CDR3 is TGTGCCAGTAGTATGGACAGGGGGCACGAGACCCAGTACTTC.

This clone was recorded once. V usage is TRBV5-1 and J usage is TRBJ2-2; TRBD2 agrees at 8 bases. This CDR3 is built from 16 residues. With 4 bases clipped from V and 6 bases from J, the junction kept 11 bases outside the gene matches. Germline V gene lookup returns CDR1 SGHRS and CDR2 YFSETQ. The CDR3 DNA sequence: TGCGCCAGCAGCCTAGTATCCGGGAGGGGCTCCGGGGAGCTGTTTTTT. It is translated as CASSLVSGRGSGELFF.

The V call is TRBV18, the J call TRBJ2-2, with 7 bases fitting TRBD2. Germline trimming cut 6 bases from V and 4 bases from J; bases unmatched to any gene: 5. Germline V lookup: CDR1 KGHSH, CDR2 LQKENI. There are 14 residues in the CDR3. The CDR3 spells CASSLGRGTGELFF. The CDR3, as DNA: TGTGCCAGCTCCCTTGGGAGGGGCACCGGGGAGCTGTTTTTT.

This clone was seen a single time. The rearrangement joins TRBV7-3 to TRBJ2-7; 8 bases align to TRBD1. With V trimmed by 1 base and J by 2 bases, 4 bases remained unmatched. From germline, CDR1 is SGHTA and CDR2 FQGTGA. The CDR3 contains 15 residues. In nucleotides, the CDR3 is TGTGCCAGCAGCTTAAATGTCAGGGGGCCCTACGAGCAGTACTTC. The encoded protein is CASSLNVRGPYEQYF.

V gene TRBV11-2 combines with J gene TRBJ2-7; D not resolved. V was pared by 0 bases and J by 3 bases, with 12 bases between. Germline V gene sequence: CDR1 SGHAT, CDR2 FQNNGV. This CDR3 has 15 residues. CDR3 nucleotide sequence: TGTGCCAGCAGCTTAGAGATAGAGAGAAACTACGAGCAGTACTTC. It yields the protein CASSLEIERNYEQYF.

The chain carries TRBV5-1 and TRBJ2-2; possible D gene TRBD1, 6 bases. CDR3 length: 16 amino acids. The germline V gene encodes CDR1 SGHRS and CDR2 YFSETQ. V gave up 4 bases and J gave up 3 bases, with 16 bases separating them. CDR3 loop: CASSAQGIGYTGELFF. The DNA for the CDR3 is TGCGCCAGCAGCGCACAGGGTATTGGGTACACCGGGGAGCTGTTTTTT. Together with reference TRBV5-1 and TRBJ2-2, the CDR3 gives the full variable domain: KAGVTQTPRYLIKTRGQQVTLSCSPISGHRSVSWYQQTPGQGLQFLFEYFSETQRNKGNFPGRFSGRQFSNSRSEMNVSTLELGDSALYLCASSAQGIGYTGELFFGEGSRLTVL.

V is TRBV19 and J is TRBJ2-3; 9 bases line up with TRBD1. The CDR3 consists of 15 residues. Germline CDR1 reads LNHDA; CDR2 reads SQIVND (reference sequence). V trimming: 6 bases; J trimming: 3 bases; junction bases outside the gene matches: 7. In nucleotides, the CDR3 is TGTGCCAGTAGGGCTCCGGGACAGGGAACAGATACGCAGTATTTT. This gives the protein CASRAPGQGTDTQYF.

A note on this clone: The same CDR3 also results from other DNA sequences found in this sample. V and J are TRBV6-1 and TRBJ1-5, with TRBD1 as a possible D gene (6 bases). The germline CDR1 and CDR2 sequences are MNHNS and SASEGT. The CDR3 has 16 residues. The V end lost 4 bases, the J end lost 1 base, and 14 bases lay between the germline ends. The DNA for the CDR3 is TGTGCCAGCAGTGGAGGGGGACGGCCAAGCAATCAGCCCCAGCATTTT. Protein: CASSGGGRPSNQPQHF.